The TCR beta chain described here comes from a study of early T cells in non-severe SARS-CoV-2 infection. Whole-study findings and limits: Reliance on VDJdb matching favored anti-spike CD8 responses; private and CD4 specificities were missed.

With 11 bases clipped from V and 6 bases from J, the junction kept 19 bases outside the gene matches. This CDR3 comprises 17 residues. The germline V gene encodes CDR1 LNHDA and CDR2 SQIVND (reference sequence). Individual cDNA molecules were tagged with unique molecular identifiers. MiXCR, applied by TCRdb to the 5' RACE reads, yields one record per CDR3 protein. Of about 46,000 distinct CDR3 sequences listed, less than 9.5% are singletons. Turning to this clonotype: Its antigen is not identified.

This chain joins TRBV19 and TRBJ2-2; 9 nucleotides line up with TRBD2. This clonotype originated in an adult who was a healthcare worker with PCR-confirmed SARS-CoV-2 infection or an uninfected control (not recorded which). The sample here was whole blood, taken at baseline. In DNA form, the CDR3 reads TGTGCCTCACAGACCGGGACTAGCAGTCAGTTTGCCGGGGAGCTGTTTTTT. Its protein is CASQTGTSSQFAGELFF.